These 5 T cell receptor beta chains came from one sample sequenced in a study of blood T cell repertoires in COVID-19. TCRdb keeps only in-frame clones here, not all; method: immunoSEQ multiplex PCR. Of fewer than 60,000 clones in the sample, approximately 89% were seen once. Sequenced: peripheral blood. The receptors were sampled from a man aged 55 to 70 with acute or convalescent COVID-19.

The chain is built from TRBV5-1 and TRBJ2-1; 7 bases fit TRBD1. Germline-derived CDR1 and CDR2 are SGHRS and YFSETQ. V lost 9 bases to trimming and J lost 1 base; unmatched junction nucleotides: 16. The CDR3 has 17 amino acids. CDR3 in amino acids: CATPQLKQGQSYNEQFF. The CDR3 region has the DNA TGCGCCACCCCTCAGCTTAAACAGGGGCAGTCCTACAATGAGCAGTTCTTC.

This clone showed up just a few times. The chain combines TRBV6-2 or TRBV6-3 with TRBJ2-5, with TRBD2 matching over 7 bases. The J segment lost 2 bases and the V segment lost 5 bases, leaving 5 bases of the junction unmatched. Germline V gene sequence: CDR1 MNHEY, CDR2 SVGEGT. The CDR3 covers 14 residues. The CDR3 region is CASSPLARQETQYF. The CDR3 region has the DNA TGTGCCAGCAGTCCACTAGCGAGACAAGAGACCCAGTACTTC.

V gene TRBV24-1 combines with J gene TRBJ1-1; 7 positions match TRBD1. CDR3 size: 16 residues. Per the germline V gene, CDR1 is KGHDR and CDR2 is SFDVKD. V dropped 1 base and J dropped 5; count of bases not matched to a gene: 9. Written as DNA, the CDR3 is TGTGCCACCAGTGATTTCACCCCAGGGGGGAAGACTGAAGCTTTCTTT. Its protein is CATSDFTPGGKTEAFF.

This clone is classed as medium-sized (0.01 to 0.1%). The V call is TRBV2, the J call TRBJ2-2; 9 nucleotides match TRBD2. CDR1 and CDR2 (germline): SNHLY, FYNNEI. The CDR3 extends over 15 amino acids. V gave up 7 bases and J gave up 7 bases; unmatched junction bases: 10. The DNA of the CDR3 is TGTGCCAGCACCCCTCTTAGCGGGGGCGGCGGGGAGCTGTTTTTT. Translated: CASTPLSGGGGELFF.

This clone turned up a few times. This chain links TRBV27 with TRBJ2-3; no reliable D call. CDR3 length: 15 amino acids. The germline V gene encodes CDR1 MNHEY and CDR2 SMNVEV (reference sequence). V lost 4 bases and J lost 2, with 13 bases in between. CDR3 coding DNA: TGTGCCAGCAGTTCTCGAGCGCCTTTCACAGATACGCAGTATTTT. This encodes CASSSRAPFTDTQYF.